The subject of this entry is one T cell receptor (beta chain). These newly diagnosed stage II-IVA oral cavity squamous cell carcinoma patients had no prior systemic or radiation treatment. The patients had HPV-negative, locally advanced oral cavity squamous cell carcinoma. The CDR3 contains 16 residues. The germline CDR1 and CDR2 sequences are MGHRA and YSYEKL. Trimming stripped 1 base from V and 6 bases from J, with 15 bases between. This entry belongs to a study of neoadjuvant anti-PD-1 for oral cavity cancer. Study background: Non-progressing patients received a fourth nivolumab dose near day 43, then surgery on days 50-56.

PBMC libraries mostly used roughly 500 ng of input genomic DNA, with six replicates per sample. Profiled with immunoSEQ multiplex PCR; TCRdb holds only in-frame clones, not every one. The sample records approximately 67,000 clones, about four fifths being singletons. Sequencing used PBMCs, obtained before nivolumab (anti-PD-1) treatment. The sequence was obtained from a person aged 40 to 85 with oral cavity squamous cell carcinoma. V usage is TRBV4-1 and J usage is TRBJ2-2; D perhaps matches TRBD1 (5 bases). CDR3 amino acids: CASSQVSAGQAGELFF. As DNA, the CDR3 is TGCGCCAGCAGCCAAGTGTCGGCAGGGCAAGCCGGGGAGCTGTTTTTT.